The present entry profiles one TCR beta chain with its context. Its antigen remains unidentified. The sample holds no much larger clone one base away, and base qualities are not on file. To sequence the TCRbeta CDR3 region, genomic DNA was isolated from the sorted cells. The immunoSEQ Assay was used to sequence the TCRbeta CDR3 regions. TCRdb retrieved this table from immuneACCESS and kept in-frame rearrangements only. Not all clones are present; in checked studies, unresolved V genes account for under half, and no reason is known for the remainder. This sample comprises around 75,000 clones, around 88% of them detected only once. The top ten clonotypes cover around 2% of the sample. This sample stems from a study of OX40 agonist ivuxolimab in advanced cancers. As for the study more broadly: Ivuxolimab was an agonistic, fully human IgG2 monoclonal antibody directed against OX40 (CD134), a costimulatory receptor. The point of sequencing TCRbeta in the periphery was to test whether ivuxolimab changed TCR sequence diversity and drove clonal T-cell expansion. The paper covers the monotherapy dose-escalation part of the phase I ivuxolimab trial, which included N of about 50 patients. Prior anti-PD-1, anti-PD-L1 or anti-CTLA-4 therapy was permitted, and checkpoint inhibitors had been received by about 44% of dose-escalation patients. Partial responses occurred in three dose-escalation patients, of whom one had hepatocellular carcinoma and two had cutaneous melanoma. In the dose-escalation cohort, roughly 80% of patients were male, and the mean age was approximately 60 years, with a range of roughly 20 to 85. Among the 50 to 55 dose-escalation patients, some 19 had hepatocellular carcinoma, 15 or so melanoma, 9 renal cell carcinoma and 9 head and neck cancer. Intravenous ivuxolimab was administered to patients every 2 weeks at six dose levels: 0.01, 0.1, 0.3, 1.5, 3 and 10 mg/kg.

Patients with a history of autoimmune disease or receiving systemic immunosuppression were excluded from the trial. Peripheral blood for TCR sequencing was collected from all dose cohorts at baseline, on cycle 4 day 1, and on cycle 7 day 1. Samples were obtained from an open-label, multicenter, first-in-human phase I dose-escalation trial of ivuxolimab. Adults with locally advanced or metastatic melanoma, renal cell, hepatocellular, or head and neck squamous cell carcinoma were enrolled in the trial. CD4+ and CD8+ T cells were sorted separately from peripheral blood before TCR sequencing. Points the paper makes about the study in general: At doses of 0.1 to 3.0 mg/kg, clonal expansion of both CD4+ and CD8+ blood T cells was observed from baseline to week 6. Partial responders in the 0.1-3.0 mg/kg groups had among the lowest normalized peripheral clonal expansion, especially among CD8+ T cells. After ivuxolimab, CD8+ T cells had more expanded clones than CD4+ T cells on average. Which antigens the clonally expanded peripheral T cells were specific for was not determined. Low levels of normalized T-cell clonal expansion were also shown by some nonresponding patients.

V loses 6 bases, J loses 6 bases, and the germline ends lie 14 bases apart. The CDR3 sequence holds 13 residues, the cysteine and phenylalanine included. Only CDR3 DNA remains: 39 bases, in frame from the first base. The germline V gene encodes CDR1 SNHLY and CDR2 FYNNEI. The chain is made from TRBV2 and TRBJ1-1; no D segment can be confidently identified. The specimen comprised CD4+ or CD8+ T cells sorted from blood, sampled in a trial of the OX40 agonist ivuxolimab. The clonotype was recovered from an adult with an advanced solid tumor such as melanoma, head and neck, liver or kidney cancer. The CDR3 reads as follows: CASSVLGMSEAFF. The DNA sequence is as follows: TGTGCCAGCAGCGTTTTGGGAATGTCTGAAGCTTTCTTT.